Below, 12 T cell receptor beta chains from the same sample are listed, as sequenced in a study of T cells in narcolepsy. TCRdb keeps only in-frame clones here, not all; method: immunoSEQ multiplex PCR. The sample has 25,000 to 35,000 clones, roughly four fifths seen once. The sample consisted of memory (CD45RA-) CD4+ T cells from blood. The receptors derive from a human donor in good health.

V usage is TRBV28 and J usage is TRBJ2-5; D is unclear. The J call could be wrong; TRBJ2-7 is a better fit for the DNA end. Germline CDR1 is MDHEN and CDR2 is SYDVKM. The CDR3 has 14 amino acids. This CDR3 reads CASVLTPLRSEQYF. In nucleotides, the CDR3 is TGTGCCAGCGTCTTGACCCCCCTACGTTCCGAGCAGTACTTC.

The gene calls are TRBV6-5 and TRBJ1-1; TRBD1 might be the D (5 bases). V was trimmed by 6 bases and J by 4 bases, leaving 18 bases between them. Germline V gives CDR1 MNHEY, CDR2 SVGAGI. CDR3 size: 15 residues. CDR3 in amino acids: CASRFETATITEAFF. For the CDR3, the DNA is TGTGCCAGCAGGTTCGAGACAGCTACGATCACTGAAGCTTTCTTT.

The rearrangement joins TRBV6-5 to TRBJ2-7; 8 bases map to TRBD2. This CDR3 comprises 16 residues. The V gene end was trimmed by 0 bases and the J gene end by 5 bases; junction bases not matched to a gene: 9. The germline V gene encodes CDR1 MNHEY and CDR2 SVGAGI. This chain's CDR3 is CASSYSLGGGSDEQYF. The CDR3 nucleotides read TGTGCCAGCAGTTACTCTCTCGGGGGGGGGAGCGACGAGCAGTACTTC.

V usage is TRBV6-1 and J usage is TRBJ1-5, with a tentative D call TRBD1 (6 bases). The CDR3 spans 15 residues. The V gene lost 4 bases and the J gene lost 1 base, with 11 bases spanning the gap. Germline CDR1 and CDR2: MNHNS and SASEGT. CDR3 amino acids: CASSGYGQSNQPQHF. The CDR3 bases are TGTGCCAGCAGTGGGTACGGACAGAGCAATCAGCCCCAGCATTTT.

The DNA for the CDR3 is TGTGCCAGCAGTTTATCTGTAAAGGGGAATGAGCAGTTCTTC. Encoded protein: CASSLSVKGNEQFF. This chain uses TRBV27 with TRBJ2-1, with TRBD1 as a possible D gene (5 bases). The germline gives CDR1 MNHEY, CDR2 SMNVEV (reference sequence). The CDR3 is 14 residues long. The V and J ends lost 0 bases and 7 bases respectively, with 10 bases between them.

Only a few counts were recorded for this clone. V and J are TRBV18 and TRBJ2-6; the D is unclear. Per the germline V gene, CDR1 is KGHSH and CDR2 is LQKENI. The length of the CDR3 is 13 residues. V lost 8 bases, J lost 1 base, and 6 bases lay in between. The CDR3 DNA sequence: TGTGCCAGCGCAGCATCTGGGGCCAACGTCCTGACTTTC. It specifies CASAASGANVLTF.

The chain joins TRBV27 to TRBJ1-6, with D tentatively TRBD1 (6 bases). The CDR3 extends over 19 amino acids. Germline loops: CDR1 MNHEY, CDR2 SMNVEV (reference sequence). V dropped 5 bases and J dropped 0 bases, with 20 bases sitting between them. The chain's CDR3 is CASSPGRGAPSSYNSPLHF. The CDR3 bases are TGTGCCAGCAGTCCGGGACGGGGGGCTCCTAGCTCCTATAATTCACCCCTCCACTTT.

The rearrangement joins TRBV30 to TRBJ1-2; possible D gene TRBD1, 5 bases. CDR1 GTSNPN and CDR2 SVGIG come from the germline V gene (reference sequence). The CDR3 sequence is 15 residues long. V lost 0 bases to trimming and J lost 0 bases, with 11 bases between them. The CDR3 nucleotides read TGTGCCTGGAGTGTTGCAGGGTTAGCTAACTATGGCTACACCTTC. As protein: CAWSVAGLANYGYTF. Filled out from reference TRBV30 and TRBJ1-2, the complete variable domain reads SQTIHQWPATLVQPVGSPLSLECTVEGTSNPNLYWYRQAAGRGLQLLFYSVGIGQISSEVPQNLSASRPQDRQFILSSKKLLLSDSGFYLCAWSVAGLANYGYTFGSGTRLTVV.

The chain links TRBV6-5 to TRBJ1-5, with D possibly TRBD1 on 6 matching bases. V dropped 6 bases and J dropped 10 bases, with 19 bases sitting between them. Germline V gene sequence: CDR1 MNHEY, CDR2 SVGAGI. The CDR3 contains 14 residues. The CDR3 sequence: CASRFNRELGPQHF. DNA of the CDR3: TGTGCCAGCAGATTTAACAGGGAGCTAGGTCCCCAGCATTTT.

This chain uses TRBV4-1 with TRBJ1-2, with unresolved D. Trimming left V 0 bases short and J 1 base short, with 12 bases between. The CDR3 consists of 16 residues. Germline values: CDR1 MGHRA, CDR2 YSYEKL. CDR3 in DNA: TGCGCCAGCAGCCAAGAACAAATTCCTCGTAACTATGGCTACACCTTC. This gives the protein CASSQEQIPRNYGYTF.

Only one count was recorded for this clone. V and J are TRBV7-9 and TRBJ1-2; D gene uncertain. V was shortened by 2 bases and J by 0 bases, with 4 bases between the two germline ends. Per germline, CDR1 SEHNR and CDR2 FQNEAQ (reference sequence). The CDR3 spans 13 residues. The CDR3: CASSLNPNYGYTF. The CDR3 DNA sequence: TGTGCCAGCAGCTTAAATCCTAACTATGGCTACACCTTC. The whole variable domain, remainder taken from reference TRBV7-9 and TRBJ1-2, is DTGVSQNPRHKITKRGQNVTFRCDPISEHNRLYWYRQTLGQGPEFLTYFQNEAQLEKSRLLSDRFSAERPKGSFSTLEIQRTEQGDSAMYLCASSLNPNYGYTFGSGTRLTVV.

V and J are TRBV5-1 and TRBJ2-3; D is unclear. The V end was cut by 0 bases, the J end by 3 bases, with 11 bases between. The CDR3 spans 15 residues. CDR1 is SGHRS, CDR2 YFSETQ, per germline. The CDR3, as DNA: TGCGCCAGCAGCTTGGACCGGCAAGTAACAGATACGCAGTATTTT. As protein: CASSLDRQVTDTQYF. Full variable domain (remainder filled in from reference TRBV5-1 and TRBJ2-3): KAGVTQTPRYLIKTRGQQVTLSCSPISGHRSVSWYQQTPGQGLQFLFEYFSETQRNKGNFPGRFSGRQFSNSRSEMNVSTLELGDSALYLCASSLDRQVTDTQYFGPGTRLTVL.